A selection of T cell receptor beta chains follows, all from one sample in a study of T cell responses to AZD1222 COVID-19 vaccine. Method: immunoSEQ multiplex PCR; TCRdb's copy keeps in-frame clones and lacks some. The data contain around 67,000 clones, around 82% of them seen just once; the ten biggest clones take up approximately 5.9%. Sequencing was performed on peripheral blood, taken 28 days after the second AZD1222 dose. Source of these receptors: an adult who received the AZD1222 COVID-19 vaccine. Both conserved end residues are part of each CDR3. The D gene is left open where the match is weak. Size values are once, few and many counts, or a class for expanded clones, and some rows have none.

TRBD1 TRBJ1-2 - TRBV27 CASSTPQGVRYGYTF TGTGCCAGCAGTACCCCCCAGGGGGTGAGGTATGGCTACACCTTC
- TRBJ1-6 - TRBV6-5 CASSRSGTVNSPLHF TGTGCCAGCAGCCGCTCCGGGACGGTAAATTCACCCCTCCACTTT
- TRBJ2-7 - TRBV29-1 CSVELTPRSYEQYF TGCAGCGTTGAGCTGACCCCTCGCTCCTACGAGCAGTACTTC
- TRBJ1-1 - TRBV19 CASSTGSNTEAFF TGTGCCAGTAGTACAGGGTCCAACACTGAAGCTTTCTTT
TRBD2 TRBJ2-3 - TRBV20-1 CSAGGADTQYF TGCAGTGCCGGGGGGGCGGATACGCAGTATTTT
TRBD1 TRBJ1-2 once TRBV6-1 CASSEADRDYGYTF TGTGCCAGCAGTGAGGCTGACAGGGACTATGGCTACACCTTC
- TRBJ1-4 - TRBV3-1/TRBV3-2 CASSQERSEKLFF TGTGCCAGCAGCCAAGAACGCTCTGAAAAACTGTTTTTT
TRBD1 TRBJ1-2 - TRBV11-2 CASSLDAGTGSYGYTF TGTGCCAGCAGCCTCGACGCCGGGACAGGATCGTATGGCTACACCTTC
- TRBJ1-2 - TRBV5-6 CASSLRQPASGYTF TGTGCCAGCAGCTTGAGGCAGCCAGCTAGTGGCTACACCTTC
- TRBJ1-2 - TRBV12-3/TRBV12-4 CASRRDYGYTF TGTGCCAGCAGGCGGGACTATGGCTACACCTTC
- TRBJ1-4 - TRBV15 CATSRDRGADEKLFF TGTGCCACCAGCAGAGACAGGGGAGCCGATGAAAAACTGTTTTTT
- TRBJ1-4 - TRBV7-6 CASSLIGGPAEKLFF TGTGCCAGCAGCTTGATCGGGGGCCCTGCTGAAAAACTGTTTTTT
- TRBJ1-6 few TRBV6-5 CASKGVDSPLHF TGTGCCAGCAAAGGGGTGGATTCACCCCTCCACTTT
TRBD1 TRBJ2-5 - TRBV5-4 CASSSLTGKYQETQYF TGTGCCAGCAGCTCCCTGACAGGGAAGTACCAAGAGACCCAGTACTTC
- TRBJ1-6 few TRBV4-1 CASSQDWFGGSYNSPLHF TGCGCCAGCAGCCAAGATTGGTTCGGGGGCTCTTATAATTCACCCCTCCACTTT
TRBD1 TRBJ2-2 - TRBV19 CASSFDRASPGELFF TGTGCCAGTAGTTTCGACAGGGCAAGTCCCGGGGAGCTGTTTTTT
- TRBJ1-2 - TRBV28 CASSFGRYGYTF TGTGCCAGCAGTTTCGGACGCTATGGCTACACCTTC
TRBD1 TRBJ2-7 - TRBV7-9 CASSFVGTGPHEQYF TGTGCCAGCAGCTTCGTTGGGACAGGTCCCCACGAGCAGTACTTC
- TRBJ2-7 - TRBV3-1/TRBV3-2 CASSQGNGEQYF TGTGCCAGCAGCCAAGGAAACGGCGAGCAGTACTTC
- TRBJ2-7 many TRBV4-1 CASSQEIQNYEQYF TGCGCCAGCAGCCAAGAGATCCAGAACTACGAGCAGTACTTC
TRBD2 TRBJ2-7 few TRBV5-4 CASSFGGVWDYEQYF TGTGCCAGCAGCTTCGGGGGGGTCTGGGACTACGAGCAGTACTTC
- TRBJ1-1 few TRBV19 CASMIGAGGHSEAFF TGTGCCAGTATGATCGGGGCTGGGGGACACTCTGAAGCTTTCTTT
- TRBJ1-1 - TRBV4-1 CASSQVLRVNTEAFF TGCGCCAGCAGCCAAGTTCTCCGGGTGAACACTGAAGCTTTCTTT
TRBD1 TRBJ2-3 few TRBV19 CASSIGQGADTQYF TGTGCCAGTAGTATAGGACAGGGGGCAGATACGCAGTATTTT
TRBD1 TRBJ2-2 - TRBV27 CASSGLDRGRTGELFF TGTGCCAGCAGTGGCCTCGACAGGGGGCGGACCGGGGAGCTGTTTTTT
- TRBJ2-1 - TRBV5-1 CASSLPQGLDEQFF TGCGCCAGCAGCTTACCGCAGGGGTTAGATGAGCAGTTCTTC
- TRBJ2-7 once TRBV9 CASSTRWTDYEQYF TGTGCCAGCAGCACCCGCTGGACGGACTACGAGCAGTACTTC
TRBD2 TRBJ2-1 - TRBV6-5 CASSRDYYNEQFF TGTGCCAGCAGCCGGGACTACTACAATGAGCAGTTCTTC
TRBD1 TRBJ1-4 - TRBV11-2 CASSLEGQGRKLFF TGTGCCAGCAGCTTAGAGGGACAGGGACGTAAACTGTTTTTT
TRBD1 TRBJ1-5 - TRBV15 CATSRDQRQGDQPQHF TGTGCCACCAGCAGAGATCAGCGACAGGGGGATCAGCCCCAGCATTTT
- TRBJ1-3 - TRBV4-2 CASSQDEISSGIYSGNTIYF TGTGCCAGCAGCCAAGACGAAATCTCTTCAGGGATCTACTCTGGAAACACCATATATTTT
- TRBJ2-5 - TRBV2 CASSRGAMETQYF TGTGCCAGCAGTCGGGGGGCCATGGAGACCCAGTACTTC
- TRBJ1-2 few TRBV4-3 CASSQDTSRHGYTF TGCGCCAGCAGCCAAGATACCTCTCGTCATGGCTACACCTTC
- TRBJ1-4 - TRBV7-9 CASSLVGRADEKLFF TGTGCCAGCAGCTTAGTAGGGCGGGCCGATGAAAAACTGTTTTTT
- TRBJ2-5 - TRBV5-4 CASSQWVQETQYF TGTGCCAGCAGCCAGTGGGTACAAGAGACCCAGTACTTC
TRBD1 TRBJ2-1 - TRBV7-7 CASSPLTGGSYNEQFF TGTGCCAGCAGCCCTTTGACAGGGGGCTCCTACAATGAGCAGTTCTTC
TRBD2 TRBJ2-7 - TRBV4-3 CASSQDGGGEQYF TGCGCCAGCAGCCAAGATGGGGGGGGCGAGCAGTACTTC
- TRBJ1-1 - TRBV5-1 CASSLAVRWGKVFF TGCGCCAGCAGCTTGGCGGTTCGTTGGGGTAAAGTTTTCTTT
- TRBJ2-5 - TRBV4-2 CASSQEPGEGASQETQYF TGTGCCAGCAGCCAGGAGCCAGGGGAGGGGGCGTCCCAAGAGACCCAGTACTTC
- TRBJ1-1 - TRBV11-2 CAIEGMNTEAFF TGTGCCATCGAGGGGATGAACACTGAAGCTTTCTTT
- TRBJ1-4 - TRBV19 CASSAAATTNEKLFF TGTGCCAGTAGTGCCGCGGCGACAACTAATGAAAAACTGTTTTTT
- TRBJ1-5 - TRBV2 CASSELAIYSNQPQHF TGTGCCAGCAGTGAATTAGCGATTTATAGCAATCAGCCCCAGCATTTT
- TRBJ1-2 - TRBV27 CASSLQGDYGYTF TGTGCCAGCAGTCTTCAAGGCGACTATGGCTACACCTTC
- TRBJ2-5 - TRBV7-9 CASSPRSVPRGETQYF TGTGCCAGCAGCCCCCGGTCCGTCCCCCGGGGAGAGACCCAGTACTTC
- TRBJ1-2 - TRBV7-2 CASSLGQDYGYTF TGTGCCAGCAGCTTAGGACAGGACTATGGCTACACCTTC
- TRBJ2-3 - TRBV24-1 CATRGGAGSTDTQYF TGTGCCACCAGAGGGGGGGCGGGTAGCACAGATACGCAGTATTTT
- TRBJ1-2 - TRBV2 CASSERQDSIYGYTF TGTGCCAGCAGTGAAAGGCAGGACAGCATCTATGGCTACACCTTC
TRBD2 TRBJ2-3 - TRBV6-1 CASSDLAGGQSDTQYF TGTGCCAGCAGTGATCTAGCGGGGGGACAATCAGATACGCAGTATTTT
TRBD1 TRBJ1-1 - TRBV19 CASSSTGDTEAFF TGTGCCAGTAGTTCGACAGGGGACACTGAAGCTTTCTTT
TRBD2 TRBJ2-2 - TRBV5-1 CASSSRGGNTGELFF TGCGCCAGCAGCTCCCGGGGGGGGAACACCGGGGAGCTGTTTTTT
- TRBJ2-7 - TRBV15 CATSEGTVSYEQYF TGTGCCACCAGCGAAGGGACGGTCTCCTACGAGCAGTACTTC
- TRBJ2-2 few TRBV5-1 CASRDSQTGELFF TGCGCCAGCAGGGACAGCCAGACCGGGGAGCTGTTTTTT
- TRBJ1-4 - TRBV5-1 CASSLESANEKLFF TGCGCCAGCAGCTTGGAGAGTGCGAATGAAAAACTGTTTTTT
- TRBJ1-5 - TRBV11-2 CASSLERGSNQPQHF TGTGCCAGCAGCTTAGAACGGGGGTCGAATCAGCCCCAGCATTTT
TRBD2 TRBJ2-1 - TRBV4-2 CASSQEAGGPNEQFF TGTGCCAGCAGCCAAGAAGCGGGGGGGCCCAATGAGCAGTTCTTC